What follows are 17 T cell receptor beta chains derived from one specimen sequenced in a study of blood T cell repertoires in COVID-19. Generated by immunoSEQ multiplex PCR, the TCRdb table keeps only in-frame clones and is missing some. Here the sample spans roughly 70,000 clones, over 85% being singletons. Sequenced sample: peripheral blood. The receptors shown here come from a man in his 60s with acute or convalescent COVID-19.

The chain joins TRBV7-2 to TRBJ2-5; TRBD1 agrees at 8 bases. CDR1 is SGHTA, CDR2 FQGNSA, per germline. V lost 0 bases, J lost 4 bases, and 4 bases stayed unmatched. The length of the CDR3 is 15 residues. The chain's CDR3 is CASSLARTGRETQYF. CDR3 bases: TGTGCCAGCAGCTTAGCCAGGACAGGGAGAGAGACCCAGTACTTC. Full variable domain (missing parts from reference TRBV7-2 and TRBJ2-5): GAGVSQSPSNKVTEKGKDVELRCDPISGHTALYWYRQSLGQGLEFLIYFQGNSAPDKSGLPSDRFSAERTGGSVSTLTIQRTQQEDSAVYLCASSLARTGRETQYFGPGTRLLVL.

This sequence joins TRBV7-2 and TRBJ2-7, with TRBD2 identical over 8 bases. With 5 bases clipped from V and 3 bases from J, the junction kept 12 bases outside the gene matches. The CDR3 loop spans 16 amino acids. Germline V CDR1 and CDR2: SGHTA, FQGNSA. CDR3 coding DNA: TGTGCCAGCAGCCCGAGGGCGGGGGGCCAGTACTACGAGCAGTACTTC. Its translation: CASSPRAGGQYYEQYF.

The V and J genes are TRBV5-8 and TRBJ1-5; D not resolved. V lost 3 bases and J 0 bases, leaving 4 bases between the germline ends. Germline V gene data show CDR1 as SGHTS and CDR2 as YDEGEE. This CDR3 is built from 13 residues. The CDR3 DNA reads TGTGCCAGCAGCTCTTTTAGCAATCAGCCCCAGCATTTT. Encoded protein: CASSSFSNQPQHF.

V is TRBV24-1 and J is TRBJ2-7, with D unclear. Between the trimmed V and J ends, which lost 2 bases and 2 bases, there was a span of 6 bases. The CDR3 runs 13 residues. Germline CDR1 KGHDR, CDR2 SFDVKD. The CDR3 loop is CATSDSGAYEQYF. Here the CDR3 DNA reads TGTGCCACCAGTGATTCAGGTGCCTACGAGCAGTACTTC.

The chain joins TRBV3-1 (or the pseudogene TRBV3-2) to TRBJ1-3, with D possibly being TRBD1 (6 bases). Germline CDR1 reads LGHDT; CDR2 reads YNNKEL (reference sequence). V dropped 7 bases and J dropped 4 bases, with 14 bases sitting between them. The CDR3 is made up of 14 amino acids. The CDR3 bases are TGTGCCAGCAACGCCCGGGACACGGGAAACACCATATATTTT. Translation gives CASNARDTGNTIYF.

The gene calls are TRBV5-1 and TRBJ1-2; 8 bases are shared with TRBD1. Germline lookup yields CDR1 SGHRS and CDR2 YFSETQ. This CDR3 is built from 14 residues. Trimming removed 5 bases from V and 7 bases from J; junction bases left unmatched: 10. CDR3 loop: CASSYDRGARGYTF. CDR3 DNA sequence: TGCGCCAGCAGTTATGACAGGGGTGCGCGTGGCTACACCTTC.

This clone has only one observation. This CDR3 is CASSSADTQYF. CDR3 sequence (DNA): TGTGCCAGCAGCTCGGCAGATACGCAGTATTTT. This sequence joins TRBV7-6 and TRBJ2-3, with unresolved D. V gave up 4 bases and J gave up 4 bases, with 3 bases separating them. Germline V gene lookup returns CDR1 SGHVS and CDR2 FNYEAQ. This CDR3 is built from 11 residues.

This sequence joins TRBV3-1 (or the pseudogene TRBV3-2) and TRBJ1-3; 7 nucleotides agree with TRBD1. V lost 6 bases, J lost 0 bases, and 5 bases stayed unmatched. Germline V gives CDR1 LGHDT, CDR2 YNNKEL (reference sequence). This CDR3 has 15 residues. The DNA for the CDR3 is TGTGCCAGCAGTCTAGGGGGCCTCTCTGGAAACACCATATATTTT. Its translation: CASSLGGLSGNTIYF.

The chain has TRBV5-1 and TRBJ1-4; a possible D gene is TRBD1 (5 bases). With 4 bases removed from V and 6 bases from J, the gap between germline ends came to 22 bases. The CDR3 covers 17 residues. The germline gives CDR1 SGHRS, CDR2 YFSETQ. The CDR3 bases are TGCGCCAGCAGCCCTTCCTCGGCAGGGATCGGGCATGAAAAACTGTTTTTT. Amino acid sequence: CASSPSSAGIGHEKLFF.

This rearrangement joins TRBV25-1 to TRBJ2-2, with 7 bases lining up with TRBD1. Per the germline V gene, CDR1 is MGHDK and CDR2 is SYGVNS. V was clipped by 11 bases and J by 1 base; unmatched bases: 4. The CDR3 is made up of 13 amino acids. CDR3 amino acids: CASRQGNTGELFF. CDR3 coding DNA: TGTGCCTCTCGACAGGGGAACACCGGGGAGCTGTTTTTT.

V gene TRBV18 combines with J gene TRBJ1-6; TRBD1 agrees at 7 bases. Germline trimming cut 3 bases from V and 10 bases from J; bases unmatched to any gene: 6. The CDR3 totals 14 residues. Germline lookup yields CDR1 KGHSH and CDR2 LQKENI. CDR3 loop: CASSPGQVQSPLHF. DNA for the CDR3: TGTGCCAGCTCACCCGGACAGGTTCAATCACCCCTCCACTTT.

The V gene is TRBV18, the J gene TRBJ1-4; a weak D match, TRBD1 (5 bases). V was clipped by 3 bases and J by 0 bases, with 11 bases between them. Germline V gives CDR1 KGHSH, CDR2 LQKENI. The CDR3 extends over 16 amino acids. CDR3 region: CASSPLVGATNEKLFF. CDR3 sequence (DNA): TGTGCCAGCTCACCTCTAGTAGGGGCAACTAATGAAAAACTGTTTTTT.

V and J are TRBV6-6 and TRBJ2-1; 9 bases agree with TRBD1. With 9 bases clipped from V and 6 bases from J, the junction kept 9 bases outside the gene matches. Germline V gene lookup returns CDR1 MNHNY and CDR2 SVGAGI (reference sequence). CDR3 size: 14 residues. The CDR3 protein is CASTGTGRGNEQFF. CDR3 nucleotide sequence: TGTGCCAGTACCGGGACAGGGAGAGGCAATGAGCAGTTCTTC.

The chain joins TRBV6-6 to TRBJ1-2; 8 bases match TRBD1. Trimming took 5 bases from V and 4 from J; bases not matched to a gene: 0. The CDR3 sequence is 12 residues long. Germline V gives CDR1 MNHNY, CDR2 SVGAGI (reference sequence). CDR3 amino acids: CASSGTGYGYTF. CDR3 bases: TGTGCCAGCAGTGGGACAGGCTATGGCTACACCTTC.

The rearrangement joins TRBV5-4 to TRBJ2-1; 8 bases match TRBD1. The CDR3 is 13 amino acids. The V and J ends lost 9 bases and 7 bases, in that order; junction bases with no gene match: 9. The germline V gene has CDR1 SGHNT and CDR2 YYREEE (reference sequence). CDR3 nucleotides: TGTGCCACCCGAATGGACAGGGTAAATGAGCAGTTCTTC. Its translation is CATRMDRVNEQFF.

This clone was seen once. The V and J genes are TRBV7-6 and TRBJ2-1; 11 nucleotides align to TRBD1. Germline CDR1 SGHVS, CDR2 FNYEAQ. The junction had 10 bases not matched to a gene; V was cut back by 4 bases and J by 5 bases. CDR3 length: 17 amino acids. The CDR3: CASSSSLTGQGDNEQFF. CDR3 in DNA: TGTGCCAGCAGCTCCTCATTAACGGGACAGGGGGACAATGAGCAGTTCTTC. Complete variable domain (other parts from reference TRBV7-6 and TRBJ2-1): GAGVSQSPRYKVTKRGQDVALRCDPISGHVSLYWYRQALGQGPEFLTYFNYEAQQDKSGLPNDRFSAERPEGSISTLTIQRTEQRDSAMYRCASSSSLTGQGDNEQFFGPGTRLTVL.

The chain links TRBV24-1 to TRBJ1-1; no clear D. V lost 5 bases, J lost 0 bases, and 6 bases lay in between. The germline CDR1 and CDR2 sequences are KGHDR and SFDVKD. The CDR3 contains 13 residues. The CDR3 spells CATSGGMNTEAFF. CDR3 DNA: TGTGCCACCAGTGGCGGAATGAACACTGAAGCTTTCTTT.